This passage covers 22 T cell receptor beta chains from one sample sequenced in a study of T cell responses to AZD1222 COVID-19 vaccine. Profiled with immunoSEQ multiplex PCR; TCRdb holds only in-frame clones, not every one. The sample consists of some 150,000 clones, around 88% of them appearing once. Sequencing was performed on peripheral blood, taken on day 0 of AZD1222 vaccination. Source of these receptors: an adult in good health.

CDR3 DNA: TGCGCCAGCAGCCATAGTCCCCAGGTCCCCGGGGAACTGTTTTTT. Protein: CASSHSPQVPGELFF. The chain joins TRBV4-3 to TRBJ1-4; D is undetermined. V lost 3 bases and J 12 bases, leaving 20 bases between the germline ends. The CDR3 covers 15 residues. CDR1 LGHNA and CDR2 YSLEER come from the germline V gene.

This CDR3 reads CASSQKGATPEQFF. CDR3 nucleotide sequence: TGTGCCAGCAGCCAAAAGGGGGCTACGCCTGAGCAGTTCTTC. The chain couples TRBV3-1 (or the pseudogene TRBV3-2) to TRBJ2-1; 7 nucleotides match TRBD1. The CDR3 length is 14 residues. Trimming removed 2 bases from V and 9 bases from J; junction bases left unmatched: 7. CDR1 LGHDT and CDR2 YNNKEL come from the germline V gene (reference sequence).

This chain connects TRBV10-1 to TRBJ2-7; D not resolved. The CDR3 sequence is 13 residues long. Germline V gene data show CDR1 as WNHNN and CDR2 as SYGVQD (reference sequence). Trimming left V 6 bases short and J 1 base short, with 10 bases between. The CDR3: CASRPTGSYEQYF. The CDR3 coding sequence is TGCGCCAGCAGACCTACTGGTTCCTACGAGCAGTACTTC.

This chain joins TRBV27 and TRBJ1-2, with 10 bases lining up with TRBD1. This CDR3 has 17 residues. The ends lost 0 bases at V and 4 bases at J; junction bases unmatched: 8. The germline V gene encodes CDR1 MNHEY and CDR2 SMNVEV (reference sequence). The CDR3: CASSLSRQGALIYGYTF. Here the CDR3 DNA reads TGTGCCAGCAGTTTATCGCGACAGGGGGCATTGATCTATGGCTACACCTTC.

The gene calls are TRBV28 and TRBJ2-1; D perhaps matches TRBD2 (5 bases). The CDR3 length is 16 residues. Looked up from germline, CDR1 is MDHEN and CDR2 is SYDVKM. V lost 2 bases to trimming and J lost 8 bases, with 19 bases between them. Here the CDR3 reads CASSLLAGELGDEQFF. Written as DNA, the CDR3 is TGTGCCAGCAGTTTACTCGCGGGCGAACTAGGCGATGAGCAGTTCTTC.

The CDR3 sequence: CSVEGLGASGNTIYF. The CDR3 nucleotides are TGCAGCGTTGAAGGTCTGGGGGCCTCTGGAAACACCATATATTTT. The gene calls are TRBV29-1 and TRBJ1-3, with D maybe TRBD1 (6 bases). The germline CDR1 and CDR2 sequences are SQVTM and ANQGSEA. The ends were cut back, 1 base at V and 0 bases at J, with 10 bases in the middle. The CDR3 has 15 amino acids.

The genes are TRBV30 and TRBJ1-5; the D gene is possibly TRBD1 (6 bases). Germline CDR1 is GTSNPN and CDR2 is SVGIG (reference sequence). The CDR3 is 15 residues long. V lost 2 bases and J lost 11, with 22 bases in between. Here the CDR3 reads CAWSFPGGGQISQHF. The DNA for the CDR3 is TGTGCCTGGAGTTTCCCAGGTGGGGGCCAAATCTCCCAGCATTTT. Full variable domain (remainder filled in from reference TRBV30 and TRBJ1-5): SQTIHQWPATLVQPVGSPLSLECTVEGTSNPNLYWYRQAAGRGLQLLFYSVGIGQISSEVPQNLSASRPQDRQFILSSKKLLLSDSGFYLCAWSFPGGGQISQHFGDGTRLSIL.

This clone was recorded once. V gene TRBV7-6 combines with J gene TRBJ1-1; tentatively, D is TRBD1 (5 bases). Germline V gives CDR1 SGHVS, CDR2 FNYEAQ. The CDR3 covers 16 residues. Deletions cut 5 bases from V and 2 bases from J, with 18 bases between. The CDR3 DNA reads as TGTGCCAGCAGCCCCCTCAGACAGATAACTAACACTGAAGCTTTCTTT. Its translation is CASSPLRQITNTEAFF.

Here the CDR3 reads CASSLGGTGNTIYF. CDR3 sequence (DNA): TGTGCCAGCAGCTTAGGGGGTACTGGAAACACCATATATTTT. This chain joins TRBV7-7 and TRBJ1-3; D gene ambiguous. Trimming pared 1 base from V and 2 bases from J, leaving 6 bases between. Germline CDR1 is SSHAT and CDR2 is FNYEAQ (reference sequence). The CDR3 totals 14 residues.

The chain is built from TRBV6-5 and TRBJ2-7; no definite D call. The V gene's germline CDR1 is MNHEY and CDR2 SVGAGI. The CDR3 has 15 residues. Trimming took 0 bases from V and 6 from J, leaving 15 bases between them. In nucleotides, the CDR3 is TGTGCCAGCAGTTACTCGCCGGGCAGTGGCCGCGAGCAGTACTTC. It translates to CASSYSPGSGREQYF.

This chain links TRBV27 with TRBJ2-5, with a tentative D call TRBD2 (5 bases). The CDR3 loop spans 13 amino acids. Trimming removed 6 bases from V and 2 bases from J, with 10 bases in between. CDR1 and CDR2 (germline): MNHEY, SMNVEV (reference sequence). CDR3 nucleotides: TGTGCCAGCAGCTATACTAGTCAAGAGACCCAGTACTTC. Residues: CASSYTSQETQYF.

The rearrangement uses TRBV7-8 and TRBJ2-7; no clear D. Between the trimmed V and J ends, which lost 1 base and 3 bases, there was a span of 7 bases. Germline lookup yields CDR1 SGHVS and CDR2 FQNEAQ. The CDR3 has 13 residues. The CDR3 DNA sequence: TGTGCCAGCAGCTTAGGAGTCTACTACGAGCAGTACTTC. Protein sequence: CASSLGVYYEQYF.

The chain couples TRBV10-3 to TRBJ1-1; possibly TRBD1 for D (6 bases). V lost 4 bases to trimming and J lost 3 bases, with 12 bases between them. The CDR3 has 14 amino acids. Germline CDR1 reads ENHRY; CDR2 reads SYGVKD. In DNA, the CDR3 is TGTGCCATCAGTGCGGCGGGGGGCTACACTGAAGCTTTCTTT. Encoded protein: CAISAAGGYTEAFF.

The J gene is TRBJ1-2, the V gene TRBV5-1, with D possibly matching TRBD1 (5 bases). The CDR3 spans 12 residues. The V gene lost 7 bases and the J gene lost 5 bases, with 12 bases spanning the gap. Germline CDR1 reads SGHRS; CDR2 reads YFSETQ. The CDR3 protein is CASSAGKYGYTF. In nucleotides, the CDR3 is TGCGCCAGCTCGGCAGGGAAATATGGCTACACCTTC.

The chain joins TRBV11-2 to TRBJ1-4; 9 bases are a match to TRBD1. The V gene end was trimmed by 2 bases and the J gene end by 6 bases; junction bases not matched to a gene: 7. In germline, CDR1 is SGHAT, CDR2 FQNNGV. This CDR3 is built from 16 residues. In DNA, the CDR3 is TGTGCCAGCAGCTTACCGCCGGGACAGGGCCATGAAAAACTGTTTTTT. Translated: CASSLPPGQGHEKLFF.

This CDR3 is CASSQDGSRERTSGNTIYF. The CDR3 coding sequence is TGTGCCAGCAGCCAAGACGGAAGCAGGGAGAGAACCTCTGGAAACACCATATATTTT. The chain uses TRBV3-1 (or the pseudogene TRBV3-2) and TRBJ1-3; TRBD1 is a possible D gene (5 bases). The CDR3 has 19 residues. Germline CDR1 and CDR2: LGHDT and YNNKEL (reference sequence). V lost 0 bases and J 0 bases, leaving 18 bases between the germline ends.

The rearrangement joins TRBV9 to TRBJ1-1; D is uncertain. Germline lookup yields CDR1 SGDLS and CDR2 YYNGEE. Trimming stripped 0 bases from V and 1 base from J, with 4 bases between. CDR3 length: 13 amino acids. The CDR3 here is CASSVEQNTEAFF. The CDR3 DNA sequence: TGTGCCAGCAGCGTAGAGCAGAACACTGAAGCTTTCTTT.

About this clone itself: At one of its ends the junction is not consistent with the germline gene, which may arise from a read error. The CDR3 DNA reads TGTGCCAGCTCACCGACTTTGGCGGGAGGGCCCCTCTTC. Residues: CASSPTLAGGPLF. This chain links TRBV18 with TRBJ2-1; TRBD2 matches at 9 bases. The CDR3 is 13 amino acids. Germline CDR1 reads KGHSH; CDR2 reads LQKENI.

The V call is TRBV4-2, the J call TRBJ1-6; D not resolved. CDR1 is LGHNA, CDR2 YNFKEQ, per germline. The CDR3 runs to 13 residues. V shed 3 bases and J shed 6 bases, with 6 bases lying between them. The CDR3 is CASSQNSNSPLHF. In DNA form, the CDR3 reads TGTGCCAGCAGCCAGAACTCTAATTCACCCCTCCACTTT.

The gene calls are TRBV10-1 and TRBJ1-6; TRBD1 aligns across 8 bases. V lost 9 bases and J lost 10; bases outside the gene matches: 5. The germline V gene encodes CDR1 WNHNN and CDR2 SYGVQD (reference sequence). The CDR3 length is 12 residues. CDR3 region: CARDRVDSPLHF. CDR3 sequence (DNA): TGCGCCAGGGACAGGGTGGACTCACCCCTCCACTTT.

This clone was detected only a few times. The chain uses TRBV5-4 and TRBJ2-2; tentatively, D is TRBD1 or TRBD2 (5 bases each). Trimming removed 3 bases at V and 8 bases at J, with 14 bases between. From germline, CDR1 is SGHNT and CDR2 YYREEE (reference sequence). The CDR3 is 14 amino acids. The CDR3 is CASSSGAGFGELFF. CDR3 DNA: TGTGCCAGCAGCTCCGGGGCGGGTTTTGGGGAGCTGTTTTTT.

The chain is built from TRBV10-1 and TRBJ1-1; D is undetermined. V shed 5 bases and J shed 3 bases, with 10 bases lying between them. Looked up from germline, CDR1 is WNHNN and CDR2 is SYGVQD (reference sequence). This CDR3 region has 13 residues. This chain's CDR3 is CASSRDKDTEAFF. Here the CDR3 DNA reads TGCGCCAGCAGTAGGGATAAGGACACTGAAGCTTTCTTT.